The clone carrying this T cell receptor beta chain was detected only a few times. The antigen is not known. As to treatment: roughly ten-day PBMC culture with coronavirus spike peptide pools or control peptides (ViraFEST assay). CDR3 length equals 17 residues. Germline assignment: CDR1 MNHEY and CDR2 SVGAGI. With V trimmed by 2 bases and J by 3 bases, 12 bases remained unmatched. Cultured CD4+ T cells had their DNA profiled by the Oncomine TCR Beta short-read assay. Genomic DNA was isolated from cultured CD4+ T cells. MiXCR was run by TCRdb on the PCR reads, yielding one entry per CDR3 protein. The profile covers about 20,000 distinct CDR3 sequences, with around 52% appearing a single time and approximately 17% taken by the ten largest. This sample was taken from a study of vaccination and CD4 T cells after COVID-19. Study overall: Participants received two doses of either BNT162b2 or mRNA-1273 vaccine.

Sequenced material: CD4+ T cells from blood, cultured in vitro. J is TRBJ2-5 and V is TRBV6-5; 7 bases line up with TRBD2. This sequence was found in a human donor who had recovered from COVID-19. CDR3 loop: CASSYAELALTKETQYF. The CDR3 coding sequence is TGTGCCAGCAGTTACGCCGAACTAGCGCTAACAAAAGAGACCCAGTACTTC.